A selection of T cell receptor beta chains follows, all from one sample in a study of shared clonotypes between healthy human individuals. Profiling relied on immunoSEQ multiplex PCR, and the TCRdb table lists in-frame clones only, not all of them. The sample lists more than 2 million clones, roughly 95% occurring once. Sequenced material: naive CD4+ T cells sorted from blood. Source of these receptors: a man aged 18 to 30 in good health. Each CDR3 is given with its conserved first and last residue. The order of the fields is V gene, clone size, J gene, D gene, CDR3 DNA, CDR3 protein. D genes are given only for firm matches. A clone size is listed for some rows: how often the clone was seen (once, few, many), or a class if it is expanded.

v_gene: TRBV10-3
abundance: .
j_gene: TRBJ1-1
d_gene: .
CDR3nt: TGTGCCATCAGTGAGCTAGGAGAGCCAGCTTTCTTT
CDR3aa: CAISELGEPAFF

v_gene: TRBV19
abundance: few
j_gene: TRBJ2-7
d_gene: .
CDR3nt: TGTGCCAGTAGTATAGAGGGGAGCTCCTACGAGCAGTACTTC
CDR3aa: CASSIEGSSYEQYF

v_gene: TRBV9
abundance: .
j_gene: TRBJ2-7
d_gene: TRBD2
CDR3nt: TGTGCCAGCAGCGGCCAGCGGGATCCAAACTACGAGCAGTACTTC
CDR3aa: CASSGQRDPNYEQYF

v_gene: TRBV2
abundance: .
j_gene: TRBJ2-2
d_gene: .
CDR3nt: TGTGCCAGCACCGGAGTAGGGAACACCGGGGAGCTGTTTTTT
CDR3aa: CASTGVGNTGELFF

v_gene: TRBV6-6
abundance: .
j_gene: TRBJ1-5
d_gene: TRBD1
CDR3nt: TGTGCCAGCAGTTACACAGGGGCGAGCAATCAGCCCCAGCATTTT
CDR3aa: CASSYTGASNQPQHF

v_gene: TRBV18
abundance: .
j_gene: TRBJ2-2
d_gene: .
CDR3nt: TGTGCCAGCTCACCACCTTTGGACGGGGAGCTGTTTTTT
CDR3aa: CASSPPLDGELFF

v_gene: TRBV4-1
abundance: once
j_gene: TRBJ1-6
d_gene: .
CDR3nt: TGCGCCAGCAGCCTGGACCCGAGGCCGCGCTCACCCCTCCACTTT
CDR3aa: CASSLDPRPRSPLHF

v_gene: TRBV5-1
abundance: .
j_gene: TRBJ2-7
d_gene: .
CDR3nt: TGCGCCAGCAGCCGAACCGACAGGAGGCCTCAAGAGCAGTACTTC
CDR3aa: CASSRTDRRPQEQYF

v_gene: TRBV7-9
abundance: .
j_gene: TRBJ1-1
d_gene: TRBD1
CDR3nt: TGTGCCAGCAGCTATATACGGCAACCGACAGGGGTAAGCACTGAAGCTTTCTTT
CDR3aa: CASSYIRQPTGVSTEAFF

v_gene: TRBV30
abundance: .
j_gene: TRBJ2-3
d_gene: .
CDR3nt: TGTGCCTGGAACCCAAGGCTACGCAGCACAGATACGCAGTATTTT
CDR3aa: CAWNPRLRSTDTQYF

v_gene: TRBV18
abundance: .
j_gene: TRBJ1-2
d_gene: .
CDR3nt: TGTGCCAGCTCACCGCGAGCGGGAGGCTACACCTTC
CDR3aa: CASSPRAGGYTF

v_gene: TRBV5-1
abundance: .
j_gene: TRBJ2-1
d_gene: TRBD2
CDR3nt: TGCGCCAGCAGCACTAGCGGGAACTCCTACAATGAGCAGTTCTTC
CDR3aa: CASSTSGNSYNEQFF

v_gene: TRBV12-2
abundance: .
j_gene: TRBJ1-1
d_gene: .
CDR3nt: TGTGCAAGTCGCTTAGTTCCGAAGAAGAACACTGAAGCTTTCTTT
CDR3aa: CASRLVPKKNTEAFF

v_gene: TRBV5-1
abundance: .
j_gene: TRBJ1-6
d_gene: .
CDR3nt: TGCGCCAGCAGCTTGGCCCTGGGAGGGGAAGCTTCACCCCTCCACTTT
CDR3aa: CASSLALGGEASPLHF

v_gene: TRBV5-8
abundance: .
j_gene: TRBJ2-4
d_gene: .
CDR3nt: TGTGCCAGCAGCTTGAGGTTCCAAAAAAACATTCAGTACTTC
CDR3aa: CASSLRFQKNIQYF

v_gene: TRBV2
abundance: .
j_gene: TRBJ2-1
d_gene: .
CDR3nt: TGTGCCAGCAGTCCGGGGGCCACAAATGAGCAGTTCTTC
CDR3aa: CASSPGATNEQFF

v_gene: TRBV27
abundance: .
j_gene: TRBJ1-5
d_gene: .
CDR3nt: TGTGCCAGCAGTTTCCCCGTCAGAAATAGCAATCAGCCCCAGCATTTT
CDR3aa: CASSFPVRNSNQPQHF

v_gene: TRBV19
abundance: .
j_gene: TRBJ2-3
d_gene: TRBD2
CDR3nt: TGTGCCAGTAGTGGCGGGACTAGGGTAGGAGATACGCAGTATTTT
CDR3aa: CASSGGTRVGDTQYF

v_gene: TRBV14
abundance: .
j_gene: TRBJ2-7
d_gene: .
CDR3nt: TGTGCCAGCAGCCAAGCAGGCTACGAGCAGTACTTC
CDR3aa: CASSQAGYEQYF

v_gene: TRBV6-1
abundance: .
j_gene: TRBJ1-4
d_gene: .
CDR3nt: TGTGCCAGCAGGATGACAGGCGCAACTAATGAAAAACTGTTTTTT
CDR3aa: CASRMTGATNEKLFF

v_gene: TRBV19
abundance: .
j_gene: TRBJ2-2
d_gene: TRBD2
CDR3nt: TGTGCCAGTAGTATACGCAAAGGGACTAGCGGGAGCCACCGTGCCGGGGAGCTGTTTTTT
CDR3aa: CASSIRKGTSGSHRAGELFF

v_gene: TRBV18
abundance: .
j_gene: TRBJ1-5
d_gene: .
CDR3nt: TGTGCCAGCTCACCCGTAGGGGCTCCCCCTAGCAATCAGCCCCAGCATTTT
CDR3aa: CASSPVGAPPSNQPQHF

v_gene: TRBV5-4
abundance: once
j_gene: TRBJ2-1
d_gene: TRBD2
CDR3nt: TGTGCCAGCAGCCCGCCGCTCGCGGGGGAGCTGAATGAGCAGTTCTTC
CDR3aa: CASSPPLAGELNEQFF

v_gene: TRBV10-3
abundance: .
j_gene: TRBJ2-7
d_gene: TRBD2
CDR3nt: TGTGCCATCAGTGGGGGGACTAGAGATACGACCGGGCAGTACTTC
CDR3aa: CAISGGTRDTTGQYF

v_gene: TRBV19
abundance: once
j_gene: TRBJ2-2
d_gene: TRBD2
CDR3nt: TGTGCCAGTAGGGGACTAGCCGAGAACACCGGGGAGCTGTTTTTT
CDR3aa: CASRGLAENTGELFF

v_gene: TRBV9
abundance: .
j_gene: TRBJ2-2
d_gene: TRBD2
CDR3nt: TGTGCCAGCAGAAACGGCGGGGGAGCGAACACCGGGGAGCTGTTTTTT
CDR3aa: CASRNGGGANTGELFF

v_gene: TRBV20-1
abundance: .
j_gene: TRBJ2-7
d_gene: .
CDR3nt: TGCAGTCCCCTCGGGGGAGTCGAGCAGTACTTC
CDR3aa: CSPLGGVEQYF

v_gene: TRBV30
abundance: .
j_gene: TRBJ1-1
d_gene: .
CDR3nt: TGTGCCTGGAGTGTCCAGGGGCTCACTGAAGCTTTCTTT
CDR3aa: CAWSVQGLTEAFF

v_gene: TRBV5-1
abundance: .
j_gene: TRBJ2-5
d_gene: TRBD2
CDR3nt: TGCGCCAGCAGCGTCGGGACTAGATGGGAAGAGACCCAGTACTTC
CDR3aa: CASSVGTRWEETQYF

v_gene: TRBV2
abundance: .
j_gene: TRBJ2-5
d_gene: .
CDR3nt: TGTGCCAGCAGGCCGGAATCGGGGCAAGAGACCCAGTACTTC
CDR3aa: CASRPESGQETQYF

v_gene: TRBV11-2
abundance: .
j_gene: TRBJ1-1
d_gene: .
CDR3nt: TGTGCCAGCAGCTTAGGGTCGAAAGGGCTTGAGGGAGCTTTCTTT
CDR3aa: CASSLGSKGLEGAFF

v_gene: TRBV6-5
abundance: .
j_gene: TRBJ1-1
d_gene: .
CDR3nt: TGTGCCAGCAGACGTGGTTTTGGCATGAACACTGAAGCTTTCTTT
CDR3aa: CASRRGFGMNTEAFF

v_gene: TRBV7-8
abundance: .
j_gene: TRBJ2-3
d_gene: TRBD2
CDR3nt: TGTGCCAGCACCTGGACTAGCGGGTTCACAGATACGCAGTATTTT
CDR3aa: CASTWTSGFTDTQYF

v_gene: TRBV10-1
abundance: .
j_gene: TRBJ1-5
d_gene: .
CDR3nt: TGCGCCAGCAGTGATAGCAATCAGCCCCAGCATTTT
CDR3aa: CASSDSNQPQHF

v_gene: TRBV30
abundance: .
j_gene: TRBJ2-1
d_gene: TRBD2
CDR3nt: TGTGCCTGGAGTGGATCCCGGGCTAGCGGAGCCTACAATGAGCAGTTCTTC
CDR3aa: CAWSGSRASGAYNEQFF

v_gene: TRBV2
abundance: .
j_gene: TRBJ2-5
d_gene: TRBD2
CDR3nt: TGTGCCAGCGGGAGGGTGGAGACCCAGTACTTC
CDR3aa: CASGRVETQYF

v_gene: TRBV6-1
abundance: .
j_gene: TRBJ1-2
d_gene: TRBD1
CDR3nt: TGTGCCAGCAGTGAATATGGGACAGTAAACTATGGCTACACCTTC
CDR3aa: CASSEYGTVNYGYTF

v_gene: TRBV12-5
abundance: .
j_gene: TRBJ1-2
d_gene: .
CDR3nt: TGTGCTAGTGGTTTGAGGACAGCAGGACTTAACTATGGCTACACCTTC
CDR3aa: CASGLRTAGLNYGYTF

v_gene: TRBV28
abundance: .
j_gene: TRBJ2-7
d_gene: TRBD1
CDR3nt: TGTGCCAGCTTTGCTACAGGGGCTATTTACGAGCAGTACTTC
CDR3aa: CASFATGAIYEQYF

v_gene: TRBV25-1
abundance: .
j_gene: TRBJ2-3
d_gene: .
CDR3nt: TGTGCCAGCAGTTTCCGCGCAGGGAGCACAGATACGCAGTATTTT
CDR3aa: CASSFRAGSTDTQYF

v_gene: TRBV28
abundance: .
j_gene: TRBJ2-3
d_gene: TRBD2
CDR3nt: TGTGCCAGCAGTGCCCGAACCAGGGAGGGGACAGATACGCAGTATTTT
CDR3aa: CASSARTREGTDTQYF

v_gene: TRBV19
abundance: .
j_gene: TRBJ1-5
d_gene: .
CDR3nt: TGTGCCGCCAGTACTACGGGCTTTAGCAATCAGCCCCAGCATTTT
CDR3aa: CAASTTGFSNQPQHF

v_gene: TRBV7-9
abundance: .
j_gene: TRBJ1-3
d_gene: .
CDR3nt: TGTGCCAGCAGCCCATGGGACAACGTCTCTGGAAACACCATATATTTT
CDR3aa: CASSPWDNVSGNTIYF

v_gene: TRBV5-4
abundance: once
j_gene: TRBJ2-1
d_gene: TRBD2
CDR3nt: TGTGCCAGCAGCTTGGGGACCGCTAGCGGGAGGTTGAATGAGCAGTTCTTC
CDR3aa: CASSLGTASGRLNEQFF

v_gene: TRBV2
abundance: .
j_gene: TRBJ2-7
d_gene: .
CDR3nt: TGTGCCAGCAAAAGCTACGAAGCGGGCCTTTTCGACGAGCAGTACTTC
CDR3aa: CASKSYEAGLFDEQYF

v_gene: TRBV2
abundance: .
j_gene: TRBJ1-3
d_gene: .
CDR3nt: TGTGCCAGCAGTGATAATGGACGCCGGAGGGGGAACACCATATATTTT
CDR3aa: CASSDNGRRRGNTIYF

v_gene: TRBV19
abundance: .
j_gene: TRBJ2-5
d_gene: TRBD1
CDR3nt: TGTGCCAGTAGTACGCGACAGGGGAACCAAGAGACCCAGTACTTC
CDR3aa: CASSTRQGNQETQYF

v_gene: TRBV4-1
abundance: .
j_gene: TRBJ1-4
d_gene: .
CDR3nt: TGCGCCAGCAGCCAAGAGGGCGCCGCTGAAAAACTGTTTTTT
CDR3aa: CASSQEGAAEKLFF

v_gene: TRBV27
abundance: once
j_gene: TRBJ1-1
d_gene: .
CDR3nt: TGTGCCAGCAGTTTATTGGGGACCCCGGGGGCGGTGAACACTGAAGCTTTCTTT
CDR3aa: CASSLLGTPGAVNTEAFF

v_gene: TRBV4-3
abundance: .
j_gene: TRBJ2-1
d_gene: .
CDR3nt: TGCGCCAGCAGCCAAGCGGAGTTTGGATACAATGAGCAGTTCTTC
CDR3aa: CASSQAEFGYNEQFF

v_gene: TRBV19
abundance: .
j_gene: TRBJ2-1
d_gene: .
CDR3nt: TGTGCCAGTAGTAATTACAATGAGCAGTTCTTC
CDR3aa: CASSNYNEQFF

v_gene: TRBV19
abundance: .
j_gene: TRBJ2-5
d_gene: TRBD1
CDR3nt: TGTGCCAGTAGTATTCCAGGGGGCCCTCAAGAGACCCAGTACTTC
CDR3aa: CASSIPGGPQETQYF

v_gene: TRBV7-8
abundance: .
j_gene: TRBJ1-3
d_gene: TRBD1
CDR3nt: TGTGCCAGCAGCTTGGACAGGAGCTCTGGAAACACCATATATTTT
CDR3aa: CASSLDRSSGNTIYF

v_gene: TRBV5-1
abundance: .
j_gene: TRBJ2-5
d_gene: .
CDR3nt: TGCGCCAGCAGCTTGGCCCCGGATATCGAGACCCAGTACTTC
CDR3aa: CASSLAPDIETQYF